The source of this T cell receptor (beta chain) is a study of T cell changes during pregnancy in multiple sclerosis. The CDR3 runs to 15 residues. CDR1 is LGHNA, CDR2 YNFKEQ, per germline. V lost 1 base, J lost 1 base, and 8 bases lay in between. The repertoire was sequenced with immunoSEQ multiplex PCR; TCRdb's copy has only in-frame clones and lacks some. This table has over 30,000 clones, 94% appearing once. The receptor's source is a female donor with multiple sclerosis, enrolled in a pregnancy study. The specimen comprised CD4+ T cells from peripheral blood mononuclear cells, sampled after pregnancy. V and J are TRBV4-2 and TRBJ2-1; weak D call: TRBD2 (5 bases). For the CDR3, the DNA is TGTGCCAGCAGCCAAGGTCTAGCATCCTACAATGAGCAGTTCTTC. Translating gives CASSQGLASYNEQFF.